The text below deals with one TCR beta chain. Its antigen has not been determined. No qualities accompany the bases; no much larger clone lies one base away. These data originate in a study of PD-1 blockade in mismatch repair-deficient tumors (dated by TCRdb to 2015 to 2018). Study-wide context: Between September 2013 and 2016, some 92 consecutive patients with 12 mismatch repair-deficient cancer types, all previously treated and progressing, were enrolled in the trial. Tumor-associated T cell clones in the peripheral blood of patients responding to PD-1 blockade were tracked using deep sequencing of TCR CDR3 regions.

The full study reports these points: Clones residing in the tumor, which were often undetectable in blood before treatment, expanded quickly after pembrolizumab and then contracted, generally before radiologic responses.

Receptor amplification or capture employed the immunoSEQ multiplex PCR assay. The table comes from immuneACCESS by way of TCRdb, which keeps in-frame sequences with V and J called. Part of the clones is missing from these tables; in studies checked, under half for an unresolved V gene and the rest for unknown reasons. The sample includes 15,000 to 25,000 clones, with about 80% observed a single time. Of the sample, about 1.5% falls within the top ten clones. For every enrolled patient, mismatch repair deficiency was confirmed by either polymerase chain reaction or immunohistochemistry. TCR sequencing was performed for a few patients who responded to pembrolizumab therapy. Pembrolizumab PD-1 blockade was prospectively tested in advanced mismatch repair-deficient cancers, regardless of tissue of origin, in the phase II trial. Serial peripheral blood T cell samples were collected before and at multiple times after starting PD-1 blockade. The timing of each blood sample was reported as weeks after the first dose of pembrolizumab.

The sequence derives from an adult with mismatch repair-deficient cancer. The sequences come from PBMCs, collected 52 weeks after starting pembrolizumab.

The nucleotide sequence reads TGTGCCAGCACTGGACTCCCCGGCCCTAGCACAGATACGCAGTATTTT. This sequence encodes CASTGLPGPSTDTQYF. The chain is made from TRBV28 and TRBJ2-3, with TRBD2 as a weak D call on 5 bases. CDR1 and CDR2 were assigned from the germline V gene as MDHEN and SYDVKM. The CDR3 starts with the cysteine, ends with the phenylalanine, and has 16 residues. The entry retains the CDR3 DNA only, 48 bases that are in frame from base 1. V is shortened by 7 bases, J by 0 bases, and the region joining them spans 17 bases.